The T cell receptor beta chain described here comes from a study of human T cells and chemical hapten exposure. The wider study: Variability of per-sample TCR yields stemmed mainly from small differences in pooled library volume.

The time point here: pre-sensitization, week 0. Indicated treatment: therapeutic diphenylcyclopropenone sensitization with weekly scalp DPC. MiXCR, run by TCRdb on the RACE reads, gives a single entry per CDR3 protein. Here the sample spans roughly 380,000 distinct CDR3 sequences, approximately 5.1% being singletons. After removal of 6 bases from V and 4 bases from J, the junction contained 8 bases not matched to a gene. CDR1 is DFQATT and CDR2 is SNEGSKA in the germline V gene (reference sequence). The length of the CDR3 is 14 residues. A few counts support this clonotype. The receptor's source is a woman aged 50 to 60 with alopecia areata. Some clones in this sample may be carry-over from other donors' samples. Material: whole blood, obtained in connection with sensitization to the hapten diphenylcyclopropenone (DPC). J is TRBJ1-2 and V is TRBV20-1, with 10 bases matching TRBD1. The CDR3 loop is CSALPGQGIYGYTF. The CDR3 region has the DNA TGCAGTGCCCTTCCGGGACAGGGGATCTATGGCTACACCTTC.